The source of this T cell receptor beta chain is a study of cytomegalovirus exposure and HLA in healthy donors. Whole-study findings and limits: In a later analysis, a genetic analysis reported fewer productive-TCR N-insertions in an Asian-associated ancestry cluster than the cohort average. A few V segments could not be told apart, such as TRBV6-2 and TRBV6-3, and were left out. Researchers catalogued approximately 160 TCR beta chains as cytomegalovirus-associated.

PCR was performed using 60 Vbeta and 13 Jbeta primers. Original processing methods: Per a later analysis, the number of unique TCR beta chains was 75 million to 90 million, of which around 9.9 million were shared. Some clones are missing from TCRdb's copy, which holds only in-frame ones; the method was immunoSEQ multiplex PCR. The V and J calls and the clone size are those of that table, but D and trimming were determined from the DNA. The repertoire consists of under 80,000 clones, with 70% to 75% occurring once and the leading ten covering less than 7%. The CDR3 runs to 16 residues. Trimming took 4 bases from V and 0 from J, leaving 16 bases between them. Germline V gene lookup returns CDR1 SGHDN and CDR2 FVKESK. Note on this clone: Antigen: not known.

The specimen sequenced was PBMCs. The V gene is TRBV14, the J gene TRBJ2-7, with a tentative D call TRBD2 (7 bases). The TCR sequence derives from a woman in her thirties in good health and CMV-seronegative. As DNA, the CDR3 is TGTGCCAGCAGCCGAACCGGGGGGCCGCGCTCCTACGAGCAGTACTTC. It codes for CASSRTGGPRSYEQYF.